The rows below give T cell receptor beta chains drawn from one sample of a study of technical replicates of blood from several donors. Data came from immunoSEQ multiplex PCR; TCRdb stores just in-frame clones and leaves some out. This repertoire shows 80,000 to 95,000 clones, just over 95% found once; its top ten account for around 0.33%. Sequenced: T cells isolated from PBMCs. These receptors originate from a human donor in good health. Both conserved end residues are part of each CDR3. A D gene is named only where the DNA matches it firmly. Size is omitted from some rows. Given values are once, few, many or a class for expanded clones.

CDR3aa | CDR3nt | v_gene | abundance | j_gene | d_gene
CASIGGRLQGNEQFF | TGTGCCAGCATTGGCGGGAGACTTCAAGGGAATGAGCAGTTCTTC | TRBV7-9 | . | TRBJ2-1 | TRBD2
CASSFGLAGGYNEQFF | TGTGCCAGCAGCTTCGGACTAGCGGGAGGTTACAATGAGCAGTTCTTC | TRBV5-8 | . | TRBJ2-1 | TRBD2
CASSQTGWSEQFF | TGTGCCAGCAGCCAAACAGGCTGGAGTGAGCAGTTCTTC | TRBV7-3 | . | TRBJ2-1 | .
CASSYGGELFF | TGTGCCAGCAGTTACGGCGGGGAGCTGTTTTTT | TRBV27 | once | TRBJ2-2 | .
CASSPLRLAGIEQYF | TGTGCCAGCAGCCCACTACGGCTAGCGGGAATTGAGCAGTACTTC | TRBV5-6 | . | TRBJ2-7 | TRBD2
CASRPPGQGLNTEAFF | TGCGCCAGCAGACCTCCGGGACAGGGTCTGAACACTGAAGCTTTCTTT | TRBV5-1 | . | TRBJ1-1 | TRBD1
CSVEGMAGNYGYTF | TGCAGCGTTGAAGGCATGGCAGGAAACTATGGCTACACCTTC | TRBV29-1 | . | TRBJ1-2 | .
CAWSVSGAQETQYF | TGTGCCTGGAGTGTAAGTGGGGCCCAAGAGACCCAGTACTTC | TRBV30 | . | TRBJ2-5 | .
CASSGARDRGSGEQFF | TGTGCCAGCTCAGGAGCGAGGGACAGGGGAAGTGGTGAGCAGTTCTTC | TRBV18 | . | TRBJ2-1 | TRBD1
CSATYGEQFF | TGCAGTGCCACTTACGGGGAGCAGTTCTTC | TRBV20-1 | once | TRBJ2-1 | .
CASSLGKSGKIYGYTF | TGTGCCAGCAGCTTAGGGAAGTCCGGGAAAATCTATGGCTACACCTTC | TRBV7-6 | . | TRBJ1-2 | .
CASSFQGAMNTEAFF | TGCGCCAGCAGCTTCCAGGGGGCGATGAACACTGAAGCTTTCTTT | TRBV5-1 | . | TRBJ1-1 | TRBD1
CASSGPYGYTF | TGTGCCAGCAGCGGGCCGTATGGCTACACCTTC | TRBV9 | . | TRBJ1-2 | .
CAIKTPDTQYF | TGTGCCATCAAAACACCAGATACGCAGTATTTT | TRBV10-3 | . | TRBJ2-3 | .
CASSRDRVTYEQYF | TGTGCCAGCTCAAGGGACAGGGTAACCTACGAGCAGTACTTC | TRBV2 | . | TRBJ2-7 | TRBD1
CASSWGAGDRDEQFF | TGCGCCAGCAGCTGGGGGGCGGGAGATAGGGATGAGCAGTTCTTC | TRBV5-1 | . | TRBJ2-1 | .
CASSPLGRENQPQHF | TGCGCCAGCAGCCCATTGGGGCGGGAGAATCAGCCCCAGCATTTT | TRBV5-1 | . | TRBJ1-5 | .
CASTGFGNQPQHF | TGTGCCAGCACAGGGTTTGGCAATCAGCCCCAGCATTTT | TRBV19 | . | TRBJ1-5 | .
CASSDREETQYF | TGCGCCAGCAGTGACAGGGAAGAGACCCAGTACTTC | TRBV10-1 | . | TRBJ2-5 | .
CASSFGTGDYEQYF | TGTGCCAGCAGTTTTGGGACAGGGGACTACGAGCAGTACTTC | TRBV27 | . | TRBJ2-7 | TRBD1